This T cell receptor (beta chain) was captured in a study of identical twins. This CDR3 contains 15 residues. The germline V gene has CDR1 MNHEY and CDR2 SVGAGI. V was shortened by 6 bases and J by 4 bases, with 18 bases between the two germline ends. TCRdb fed the 5' RACE reads into MiXCR, producing one record per CDR3 protein. The sample carries fewer than 500,000 distinct CDR3 sequences, roughly an eighth recorded once. These data also featured in a second study, about yellow fever vaccine responses in identical twins.

Material: CD4+ T cells sorted from blood. The chain recombines TRBV6-5 with TRBJ1-1; D is perhaps TRBD1 (5 bases). This receptor was obtained from a woman younger than 30 in good health. In DNA form, the CDR3 reads TGTGCCAGCAGCTACAATCTCGGGGGTATCACTGAAGCTTTCTTT. Amino acids: CASSYNLGGITEAFF.